This T cell receptor (beta chain) was sequenced during a study of cytomegalovirus exposure and HLA in healthy donors. General study points: There was a cluster of highly shared sequence variants that was likely a sequencing artifact. TCR beta sequences numbering roughly 16,000 were associated with HLA alleles at 0.05 false discovery rate in a later analysis. Further analysis, carried out later, found HLA-associated TCR beta chains more clonally expanded than equally common other chains. Roughly even sequencing depth across donors was the assumption behind the presence/absence analyses.

The PCR made use of 60 Vbeta and 13 Jbeta primers. Here immunoSEQ multiplex PCR was the method, and the copy in TCRdb shows in-frame clones only, minus some. In the table there are around 36,000 clones, 80% to 90% of which are singletons. This clone was observed a handful of times. Its antigen is unidentified. V was shortened by 4 bases and J by 2 bases, with 14 bases between the two germline ends. CDR1 is SGHRS and CDR2 is YFSETQ in the germline V gene. This CDR3 is 15 amino acids long. Source material: PBMCs. The chain combines TRBV5-1 with TRBJ2-3; D might be TRBD2 (6 bases). The sequence was collected from a woman aged 40 to 50 in good health and CMV-seronegative. CDR3 loop: CASSRRDSTTDTQYF. In nucleotides, the CDR3 is TGCGCCAGCAGCCGCCGGGACTCAACCACAGATACGCAGTATTTT. The whole variable domain, filled in from reference TRBV5-1 and TRBJ2-3, reads KAGVTQTPRYLIKTRGQQVTLSCSPISGHRSVSWYQQTPGQGLQFLFEYFSETQRNKGNFPGRFSGRQFSNSRSEMNVSTLELGDSALYLCASSRRDSTTDTQYFGPGTRLTVL.